One sample yielded the 15 T cell receptor beta chains listed below, sequenced in a study of T cell responses to AZD1222 COVID-19 vaccine. The method was immunoSEQ multiplex PCR; TCRdb's version includes in-frame clones alone and lacks a portion of them. Of roughly 130,000 clones in the sample, 92% were seen once. The sequenced sample was peripheral blood, obtained on day 0 of AZD1222 vaccination. These receptor sequences come from an adult in good health.

V and J are TRBV5-3 and TRBJ2-7, with 8 bases lining up with TRBD1. TRBV5-3 is flagged as an ORF with uncertain function. The CDR3 totals 17 residues. The J segment lost 6 bases and the V segment lost 4 bases, leaving 18 bases of the junction unmatched. This chain's CDR3 is CARSTLAPGQGLGEQYF. The CDR3 bases are TGTGCCAGAAGCACCCTGGCCCCAGGACAGGGTTTGGGCGAGCAGTACTTC.

The V and J genes are TRBV12-2 and TRBJ1-1. TRBV12-2 is a listed pseudogene. The CDR3 extends over 15 amino acids. CDR3 DNA sequence: TGTGCAAGTCGCTCGGGGATGGGGGTGAGGACTGAAGCTTTCTTT. Its protein product is CASRSGMGVRTEAFF.

The chain is built from TRBV7-9 and TRBJ1-1; D gene ambiguous. With 1 base removed from V and 3 bases from J, the gap between germline ends came to 3 bases. The CDR3 is 12 residues long. Germline V gene data show CDR1 as SEHNR and CDR2 as FQNEAQ (reference sequence). This CDR3 reads CASSLDYTEAFF. The CDR3 bases are TGTGCCAGCAGCTTAGACTACACTGAAGCTTTCTTT. The full variable domain, its missing parts supplied by reference TRBV7-9 and TRBJ1-1, is DTGVSQNPRHKITKRGQNVTFRCDPISEHNRLYWYRQTLGQGPEFLTYFQNEAQLEKSRLLSDRFSAERPKGSFSTLEIQRTEQGDSAMYLCASSLDYTEAFFGQGTRLTVV.

The genes are TRBV27 and TRBJ1-2; the match to TRBD1 covers 10 bases. Unmatched junction bases numbered 4, after V lost 6 bases and J lost 3 bases. The CDR3 is 14 amino acids. Germline V CDR1 and CDR2: MNHEY, SMNVEV (reference sequence). The DNA for the CDR3 is TGTGCCAGCAGGGGACAGGGGAGGTACTATGGCTACACCTTC. Protein sequence: CASRGQGRYYGYTF.

This clone was detected a few times. This CDR3 reads CSVLLLDSYQETQYF. Written as DNA, the CDR3 is TGCAGCGTTCTCTTATTGGACAGTTACCAAGAGACCCAGTACTTC. The rearrangement uses TRBV29-1 and TRBJ2-5; possible D gene TRBD1, 6 bases. The CDR3 is made up of 15 amino acids. Germline V gene sequence: CDR1 SQVTM, CDR2 ANQGSEA. V shed 5 bases and J shed 0 bases, with 16 bases lying between them.

The rearrangement joins TRBV9 to TRBJ1-1; 9 positions agree with TRBD1. Per germline, CDR1 SGDLS and CDR2 YYNGEE. J lost 6 bases, V lost 0 bases, and 15 bases had no gene match. This CDR3 contains 18 residues. The CDR3 DNA sequence: TGTGCCAGCAGCGTAGTACCCGGGACAGGGTTATCCTCACCTGAAGCTTTCTTT. It encodes CASSVVPGTGLSSPEAFF.

This chain links TRBV11-2 with TRBJ1-4; D is ambiguous. CDR3 length: 15 amino acids. V gave up 0 bases and J gave up 3 bases, with 8 bases separating them. In germline, CDR1 is SGHAT, CDR2 FQNNGV. CDR3 amino acids: CASSLDRAANEKLFF. In nucleotides, the CDR3 is TGTGCCAGCAGCTTAGATAGGGCAGCTAATGAAAAACTGTTTTTT. Filled out from reference TRBV11-2 and TRBJ1-4, the complete variable domain reads EAGVAQSPRYKIIEKRQSVAFWCNPISGHATLYWYQQILGQGPKLLIQFQNNGVVDDSQLPKDRFSAERLKGVDSTLKIQPAKLEDSAVYLCASSLDRAANEKLFFGSGTQLSVL.

J is TRBJ2-3 and V is TRBV24-1, with 8 bases lining up with TRBD1. The CDR3 spans 16 residues. The germline CDR1 and CDR2 sequences are KGHDR and SFDVKD. J gave up 5 bases and V 2 bases, and 8 bases lay outside the gene matches. The CDR3 sequence: CATSDYGTGTGDTQYF. The DNA for the CDR3 is TGTGCCACCAGTGATTATGGGACAGGAACAGGAGATACGCAGTATTTT.

The chain uses TRBV12-5 and TRBJ2-2; D may be TRBD1 (6 bases). Germline-derived CDR1 and CDR2 are LGHNT and FRNRAP. This CDR3 spans 15 amino acids. With 5 bases removed from V and 1 base from J, the gap between germline ends came to 11 bases. For the CDR3, the DNA is TGTGCTAGTGGTAGCGGACAGCAGAACACCGGGGAGCTGTTTTTT. It yields the protein CASGSGQQNTGELFF.

V is TRBV19 and J is TRBJ1-5, with 10 bases lining up with TRBD1. There are 18 residues in the CDR3. With 10 bases clipped from V and 0 bases from J, the junction kept 15 bases outside the gene matches. Germline CDR1 LNHDA, CDR2 SQIVND (reference sequence). CDR3 DNA: TGTGCCATGCCCCGGGACAGGGGAAAACCGTATAGCAATCAGCCCCAGCATTTT. Its translation is CAMPRDRGKPYSNQPQHF.

The chain employs TRBV5-1 and TRBJ1-2; 9 bases fit TRBD1. Trimming cost V 6 bases and J 2 bases; bases outside gene matches: 5. The germline CDR1 and CDR2 sequences are SGHRS and YFSETQ. The CDR3 is 14 amino acids. The CDR3 loop is CASKSGQGNYGYTF. In nucleotides, the CDR3 is TGCGCCAGCAAATCAGGACAGGGGAACTATGGCTACACCTTC.

The table lists this clone with a few counts. This chain joins TRBV6-5 and TRBJ1-1; 7 bases are a match to TRBD1. The CDR3 totals 13 residues. Losses at the gene ends were 4 bases for V and 5 bases for J; bases not matched to a gene: 4. CDR1 and CDR2 from the germline V gene are MNHEY and SVGAGI. CDR3 sequence (DNA): TGTGCCAGCAGTTTTTCAGGGGGTACTGAAGCTTTCTTT. Translated: CASSFSGGTEAFF.

The J gene is TRBJ1-5, the V gene TRBV2; D is unresolved. Trimming took 1 base from V and 7 from J, leaving 8 bases between them. Per germline, CDR1 SNHLY and CDR2 FYNNEI. This CDR3 spans 13 amino acids. DNA of the CDR3: TGTGCCAGCAGTGAAGGGCGACTCCAGCCCCAGCATTTT. It specifies CASSEGRLQPQHF. Together with reference TRBV2 and TRBJ1-5, the CDR3 gives the full variable domain: EPEVTQTPSHQVTQMGQEVILRCVPISNHLYFYWYRQILGQKVEFLVSFYNNEISEKSEIFDDQFSVERPDGSNFTLKIRSTKLEDSAMYFCASSEGRLQPQHFGDGTRLSIL.

The chain recombines TRBV11-3 with TRBJ2-2, with 9 bases that match TRBD1. This CDR3 has 16 amino acids. V was clipped by 5 bases and J by 0 bases; unmatched bases: 4. In germline, CDR1 is SGHNT, CDR2 YENEEA. DNA of the CDR3: TGTGCCAGCAGCCTAACAGGGGGCGCGAACACCGGGGAGCTGTTTTTT. Translation: CASSLTGGANTGELFF.

This chain connects TRBV24-1 to TRBJ2-3, with D unclear. Germline CDR1 KGHDR, CDR2 SFDVKD. The CDR3 consists of 14 residues. Trimming stripped 9 bases from V and 4 bases from J, with 16 bases between. The CDR3 is CATPLPSSADTQYF. The CDR3 nucleotides are TGTGCCACCCCACTCCCGAGTTCGGCAGATACGCAGTATTTT.